The rows below give T cell receptor beta chains drawn from one sample of a study of T cell repertoires in cytomegalovirus infection. TCRdb redid the calling of the reads with MiXCR, one entry per CDR3 protein. The sample carries about 920,000 distinct CDR3 sequences, roughly a third recorded once. Their antigens remain unidentified. Sequencing was performed on cultured CD8+ T cells from PBMCs, taken from culture after CMV antigen stimulation. The receptors derive from a human donor in good health (CMV status not recorded). Some clones in this sample may be carry-over from other donors' samples. The CDR3 runs from the conserved cysteine through the conserved F or W. The D gene is left open where the match is weak. Size is omitted from some rows. Given values are once, few, many or a class for expanded clones.

d_gene,v_gene,j_gene,abundance,CDR3aa,CDR3nt
.,TRBV6-4,TRBJ2-2,.,CASSEGPGVNTGELFF,TGTGCCAGCAGTGAAGGTCCAGGGGTCAACACCGGGGAGCTGTTTTTT
TRBD1,TRBV7-3,TRBJ1-3,.,CAGDRGPGSGNTIYF,TGTGCCGGAGACAGGGGGCCTGGCTCTGGAAACACCATATATTTT
.,TRBV6-6,TRBJ2-5,few,CASKTPEETQYF,TGTGCCAGCAAGACCCCCGAAGAGACCCAGTACTTC
.,TRBV7-9,TRBJ1-1,few,CASSLDVGVNTEAFF,TGTGCCAGCAGCTTAGATGTAGGAGTGAACACTGAAGCTTTCTTT
TRBD2,TRBV27,TRBJ2-3,many,CASRLAGGPDTQYF,TGTGCCAGCAGACTAGCGGGGGGGCCAGATACGCAGTATTTT
TRBD1,TRBV9,TRBJ1-2,.,CASSVTGTASYGYTF,TGTGCCAGCAGCGTCACCGGGACAGCTAGCTATGGCTACACCTTC
TRBD1,TRBV6-2/TRBV6-3,TRBJ1-4,.,CASRRPPGQHNEKLFF,TGTGCCAGCAGACGACCACCGGGACAGCATAATGAAAAACTGTTTTTT
.,TRBV7-2,TRBJ1-5,many,CASSLAGPQPQHF,TGTGCCAGCAGCTTGGCGGGGCCCCAGCCCCAGCATTTT
TRBD1,TRBV2,TRBJ2-2,.,CASSGNLRGRLNTGELFF,TGTGCCAGCAGTGGGAACCTCAGGGGGAGATTGAACACCGGGGAGCTGTTTTTT
TRBD1,TRBV10-2,TRBJ1-5,few,CASRPDRRQPQHF,TGCGCCAGCAGGCCGGACAGGAGGCAGCCCCAGCATTTT
.,TRBV7-3,TRBJ1-1,few,CASSHHPSLNTEAFF,TGTGCCAGCAGCCACCACCCCTCCCTGAACACTGAAGCTTTCTTT
.,TRBV19,TRBJ1-5,few,CASSSPGLNQPQHF,TGTGCCAGTAGTTCCCCAGGGCTCAATCAGCCCCAGCATTTT
.,TRBV10-3,TRBJ2-7,.,CAISEVYEQYF,TGTGCCATCAGTGAGGTTTACGAGCAGTACTTC
.,TRBV29-1,TRBJ1-4,once,CSVEARSREEKLFF,TGCAGCGTTGAAGCGCGGTCCCGGGAGGAAAAACTGTTTTTT
TRBD1,TRBV28,TRBJ2-2,few,CASSRDREDTGELFF,TGTGCCAGCAGTCGGGACAGGGAGGACACCGGGGAGCTGTTTTTT
.,TRBV7-9,TRBJ1-2,many,CASSLGSRMNSGYTF,TGTGCCAGCAGCTTAGGTTCAAGAATGAATAGTGGCTACACCTTC
.,TRBV7-6,TRBJ2-6,.,CASSPAGGANVLTF,TGTGCCAGCAGTCCAGCGGGTGGGGCCAACGTCCTGACTTTC
TRBD1,TRBV7-2,TRBJ2-1,many,CASNTGGYEQFF,TGTGCCAGCAACACAGGGGGTTATGAGCAGTTCTTC
.,TRBV7-6,TRBJ2-7,few,CASSSHWGYEQYF,TGTGCCAGCAGCTCCCACTGGGGCTACGAGCAGTACTTC
.,TRBV7-6,TRBJ1-1,few,CASSLSQGLTEAFF,TGTGCCAGCAGCTTAAGTCAAGGGCTCACTGAAGCTTTCTTT
.,TRBV28,TRBJ1-3,.,CASSSGQTGNTIYF,TGTGCCAGCAGTTCCGGACAGACTGGAAACACCATATATTTT
.,TRBV28,TRBJ2-1,.,CANRNPAGRKYNEQFF,TGTGCCAACAGAAACCCCGCGGGGCGGAAGTACAATGAGCAGTTCTTC
.,TRBV6-8,TRBJ2-2,once,CASSRSGDTGELFF,TGTGCCAGCAGCCGGTCTGGAGACACCGGGGAGCTGTTTTTT
.,TRBV7-9,TRBJ2-5,few,CASSQRGRKETQYF,TGTGCCAGCAGCCAGCGAGGGAGGAAGGAGACCCAGTACTTC
.,TRBV7-9,TRBJ2-6,few,CASSVVSGGFSGANVLTF,TGTGCCAGCAGCGTAGTCTCAGGGGGGTTCTCTGGGGCCAACGTCCTGACTTTC
TRBD1,TRBV12-3/TRBV12-4,TRBJ2-1,few,CASSFAGTGEFF,TGTGCCAGCAGTTTCGCCGGGACAGGGGAGTTCTTC
.,TRBV6-2/TRBV6-3,TRBJ2-5,.,CASSHARVGRAGETQYF,TGTGCCAGCAGCCATGCTCGGGTGGGGAGAGCGGGAGAGACCCAGTACTTC
TRBD2,TRBV10-3,TRBJ2-2,.,CAIRREGRGDTGELFF,TGTGCCATCAGGCGGGAGGGCAGGGGCGACACCGGGGAGCTGTTTTTT
TRBD1,TRBV10-3,TRBJ2-7,.,CAISETLNTGAAYEQYF,TGTGCCATCAGTGAGACCCTAAATACAGGGGCCGCCTACGAGCAGTACTTC
.,TRBV7-6,TRBJ2-3,few,CASRHTGAPTDTQYF,TGTGCCAGCAGGCACACGGGGGCGCCCACAGATACGCAGTATTTT
.,TRBV6-1,TRBJ2-4,few,CASKSIDQYF,TGTGCCAGCAAATCCATCGACCAGTACTTC
.,TRBV20-1,TRBJ1-5,.,CSARDGPQPQHF,TGCAGTGCTAGAGATGGCCCTCAGCCCCAGCATTTT
.,TRBV7-9,TRBJ1-5,.,CASSPPDSLNQPQHF,TGTGCCAGCAGCCCCCCAGACAGTTTAAATCAGCCCCAGCATTTT
TRBD1,TRBV4-1,TRBJ1-1,.,CTSSPPDRPLNTEAFF,TGCACCAGCAGCCCTCCGGACAGGCCCTTGAACACTGAAGCTTTCTTT
.,TRBV7-9,TRBJ1-5,few,CASSLDGWDQPQHF,TGTGCCAGCAGCTTAGACGGGTGGGATCAGCCCCAGCATTTT
.,TRBV12-3/TRBV12-4,TRBJ2-1,.,CASSGGHNSEQFF,TGTGCCAGCAGTGGGGGACACAATAGTGAGCAGTTCTTC
.,TRBV6-4,TRBJ1-1,few,CASSERVNTEAFF,TGTGCCAGCAGTGAGAGGGTGAACACTGAAGCTTTCTTT
.,TRBV7-9,TRBJ1-4,.,CASSLFEKLFF,TGTGCCAGCAGCTTATTCGAGAAACTGTTTTTT
.,TRBV5-6,TRBJ2-3,few,CASSYTWRMSTDTQYF,TGTGCCAGCAGCTACACATGGAGGATGAGCACAGATACGCAGTATTTT
.,TRBV27,TRBJ1-5,.,CASRGLSSNQPQHF,TGTGCCAGCAGGGGACTGAGTAGCAATCAGCCCCAGCATTTT
.,TRBV4-1,TRBJ1-6,.,CASSQERRFEDNSPLHF,TGCGCCAGCAGCCAAGAGAGGCGATTTGAGGATAATTCACCCCTCCACTTT
.,TRBV29-1,TRBJ2-7,.,CSVGQGTSYEQYF,TGCAGCGTTGGCCAGGGGACCTCCTACGAGCAGTACTTC
.,TRBV4-1,TRBJ2-2,.,CASSQDDSRVNSGELFF,TGCGCCAGCAGCCAAGATGACAGTAGGGTGAACAGCGGGGAGCTGTTTTTT
.,TRBV29-1,TRBJ2-3,.,CSVEDEKSIYTDTQYF,TGCAGCGTTGAAGACGAGAAAAGCATCTACACAGATACGCAGTATTTT
.,TRBV10-3,TRBJ2-2,many,CAISPSPGELFF,TGTGCCATCAGCCCGTCCCCCGGGGAGCTGTTTTTT
TRBD1,TRBV5-1,TRBJ1-1,.,CASADRGPQTEAFF,TGCGCCAGCGCGGACAGGGGGCCCCAAACTGAAGCTTTCTTT
.,TRBV7-9,TRBJ2-7,.,CASSFPGTGYRNEQYF,TGTGCCAGCAGCTTCCCAGGGACCGGGTATCGGAACGAGCAGTACTTC
.,TRBV19,TRBJ2-2,few,CASSIGDVGGELFF,TGTGCCAGTAGTATCGGGGACGTCGGAGGAGAGCTGTTTTTT
.,TRBV7-8,TRBJ2-1,.,CASSLGGDGGEQFF,TGTGCCAGCAGCTTAGGCGGGGACGGAGGAGAGCAGTTCTTC
.,TRBV7-1,TRBJ1-4,.,CASSRRLGSGDEKLFF,TGTGCCAGCAGTCGACGCCTTGGGTCCGGCGATGAAAAACTGTTTTTT
.,TRBV29-1,TRBJ1-1,.,CSAEEATEAFF,TGCAGCGCTGAGGAGGCCACTGAAGCTTTCTTT
.,TRBV11-3,TRBJ2-5,.,CASSRAGPPVNETQYF,TGTGCCAGCAGCCGAGCCGGACCTCCGGTGAATGAGACCCAGTACTTC
TRBD1,TRBV5-1,TRBJ1-2,few,CASSFRGQRIANYGYTF,TGCGCCAGCAGCTTTCGGGGACAGCGAATTGCTAACTATGGCTACACCTTC
.,TRBV12-3/TRBV12-4,TRBJ1-1,.,CASIQGGSEAFF,TGTGCCAGCATTCAAGGGGGGTCTGAAGCTTTCTTT